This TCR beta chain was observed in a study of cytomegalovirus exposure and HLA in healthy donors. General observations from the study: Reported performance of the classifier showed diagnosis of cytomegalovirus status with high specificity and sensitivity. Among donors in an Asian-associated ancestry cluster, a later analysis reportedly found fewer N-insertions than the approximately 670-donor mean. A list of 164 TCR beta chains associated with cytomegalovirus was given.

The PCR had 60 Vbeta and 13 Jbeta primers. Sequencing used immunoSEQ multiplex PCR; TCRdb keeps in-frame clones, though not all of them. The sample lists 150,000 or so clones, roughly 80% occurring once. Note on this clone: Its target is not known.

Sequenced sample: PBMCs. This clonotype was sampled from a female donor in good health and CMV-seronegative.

The DNA of the CDR3 is TGCGCCAGCAGCTTGGGGGGGCAGACGGGCGACATTCAGTACTTC. This translates into CASSLGGQTGDIQYF. V is TRBV5-1 and J is TRBJ2-4; a weak D match, TRBD1 (6 bases). V lost 0 bases, J lost 8 bases, and 15 bases lay in between. The CDR3 runs to 15 residues. CDR1 and CDR2 from the germline V gene are SGHRS and YFSETQ.